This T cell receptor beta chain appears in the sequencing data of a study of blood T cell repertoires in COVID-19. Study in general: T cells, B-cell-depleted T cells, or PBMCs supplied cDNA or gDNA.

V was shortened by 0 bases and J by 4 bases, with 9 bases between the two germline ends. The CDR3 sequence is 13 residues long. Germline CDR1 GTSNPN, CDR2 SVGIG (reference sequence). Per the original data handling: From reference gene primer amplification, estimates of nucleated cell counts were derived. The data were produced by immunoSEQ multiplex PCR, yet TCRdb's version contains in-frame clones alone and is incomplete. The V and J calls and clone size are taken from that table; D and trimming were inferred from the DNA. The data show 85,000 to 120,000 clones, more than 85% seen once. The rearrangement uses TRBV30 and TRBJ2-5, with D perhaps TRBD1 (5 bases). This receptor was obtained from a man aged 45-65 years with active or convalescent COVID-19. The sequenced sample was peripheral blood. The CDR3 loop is CAWSVGAGETQYF. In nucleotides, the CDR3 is TGTGCCTGGAGTGTTGGGGCAGGAGAGACCCAGTACTTC.